This T cell receptor beta chain was identified during a study of cytomegalovirus exposure and HLA in healthy donors. PCR amplification relied on 60 Vbeta primers (plus 13 Jbeta primers). Some clones are missing from TCRdb's copy, which holds only in-frame ones; the method was immunoSEQ multiplex PCR. The data show 110,000 or so clones, with roughly 13% seen just once and approximately 16% held by the top ten. V shed 4 bases, J shed 1 base, and the junction held 10 bases outside the gene matches. CDR3 length: 18 amino acids. Germline lookup yields CDR1 MDHEN and CDR2 SYDVKM. Regarding the study as a whole: In an earlier analysis, productive rearrangement rates for most beta V segments clustered near 87% or 30%.

Regarding donors, all were healthy bone marrow donors. Worth noting for this clone: The antigen is unknown.

The genes are TRBV28 and TRBJ2-6; TRBD1 agrees at 7 bases. The material sequenced was PBMCs. The receptor was isolated from a man aged 35 to 55 in good health and CMV-seropositive. CDR3: CASSSPGQLSSGANVLTF. The CDR3 DNA follows: TGTGCCAGCAGTTCGCCGGGACAGCTAAGTTCTGGGGCCAACGTCCTGACTTTC.